The rows below give T cell receptor beta chains drawn from one sample of a study of blood T cells in healthy people across ages. TCRdb analysed the 5' RACE reads with MiXCR anew, one entry per CDR3 protein. Of about 1,000,000 distinct CDR3 sequences in the sample, around 43% are singletons; the top ten hold 18%. Sequencing was done on a sample of blood. These receptor sequences come from a woman aged 55-75 years in good health. CDR3s include the opening cysteine and the closing phenylalanine or tryptophan. A D gene is named only where the DNA matches it firmly. The size of a clone is reported for some rows only, either as once, few or many, or as a class for expanded clones.

D gene | clone size | J gene | V gene | CDR3 protein | CDR3 DNA
NA | NA | TRBJ2-3 | TRBV29-1 | CSGGRDTQYF | TGCAGCGGTGGAAGGGATACGCAGTATTTT
NA | NA | TRBJ2-3 | TRBV28 | CASSHSGRSTDTQYF | TGTGCCAGCAGTCATAGCGGACGAAGCACAGATACGCAGTATTTT
TRBD2 | NA | TRBJ2-7 | TRBV5-1 | CASSLGTSFVNYEQYF | TGCGCCAGCAGCTTGGGGACTAGCTTTGTCAACTACGAGCAGTACTTC
NA | NA | TRBJ2-3 | TRBV20-1 | CSASDLREWDTQYF | TGCAGTGCTAGCGATTTAAGGGAATGGGATACGCAGTATTTT
NA | few | TRBJ2-6 | TRBV12-3/TRBV12-4 | CASLRANVLTF | TGTGCCAGCCTCCGGGCCAACGTCCTGACTTTC
TRBD1 | NA | TRBJ2-3 | TRBV9 | CASSPRGQSGGTDTQYF | TGTGCCAGCAGCCCTCGGGGACAGTCAGGGGGCACAGATACGCAGTATTTT
TRBD1 | few | TRBJ2-6 | TRBV20-1 | CSVPGQGWTGANVLTF | TGCAGTGTTCCGGGACAGGGGTGGACTGGGGCCAACGTCCTGACTTTC
NA | NA | TRBJ1-4 | TRBV7-2 | CASSLMRSHEEKLFF | TGTGCCAGCAGCTTAATGCGGAGTCACGAAGAAAAACTGTTTTTT
NA | NA | TRBJ2-2 | TRBV12-3/TRBV12-4 | CASRPDSTNTGELFF | TGTGCCAGCAGACCGGACAGTACGAACACCGGGGAGCTGTTTTTT
NA | many | TRBJ2-7 | TRBV20-1 | CSAIRLGSSYEQYF | TGCAGTGCTATTCGCTTAGGCTCCTCCTACGAGCAGTACTTC
NA | few | TRBJ2-1 | TRBV7-9 | CASSYRGTLSWEQFF | TGTGCCAGCAGCTACCGGGGGACTCTCTCATGGGAGCAGTTCTTC
NA | NA | TRBJ2-3 | TRBV9 | CASSETGRNTDTQYF | TGTGCCAGCAGCGAGACAGGGAGGAACACAGATACGCAGTATTTT
NA | few | TRBJ2-3 | TRBV12-3/TRBV12-4 | CASRVYPSITDTQYF | TGTGCCAGCCGAGTTTATCCGTCGATCACAGATACGCAGTATTTT
NA | few | TRBJ2-4 | TRBV5-6 | CASSGGNIQYF | TGTGCCAGCAGCGGTGGGAACATTCAGTACTTC
TRBD1 | NA | TRBJ2-1 | TRBV12-3/TRBV12-4 | CASSVGDRENEQFF | TGTGCCAGCAGTGTAGGGGACAGGGAAAATGAGCAGTTCTTC